The 28 T cell receptor beta chains listed next were all sequenced from one sample in a study of long-term antiretroviral therapy in people with HIV. An immunoSEQ assay, version v3.0, was performed at survey level. TCRdb's table, derived via immunoSEQ multiplex PCR, lists solely in-frame clones and lacks some. The table has around 26,000 clones, roughly 87% seen once. Sequencing was performed on unsorted PBMCs, taken 1.1 years before starting antiretroviral therapy. These receptors all come from a woman younger than 45 with HIV.

This rearrangement joins TRBV7-8 to TRBJ1-5, with a weak D call TRBD1 (5 bases). V was trimmed by 4 bases and J by 1 base, leaving 20 bases between them. This CDR3 spans 18 amino acids. Germline V gene data show CDR1 as SGHVS and CDR2 as FQNEAQ. The CDR3 DNA sequence: TGTGCCAGCAGCTCCACGGTGGGGGGATTCCCAAGCAATCAGCCCCAGCATTTT. It is translated as CASSSTVGGFPSNQPQHF.

J is TRBJ1-2 and V is TRBV10-3; TRBD1 matches 9 bases. The CDR3 runs to 15 residues. In germline, CDR1 is ENHRY, CDR2 SYGVKD. J gave up 8 bases and V 6 bases, and 13 bases lay outside the gene matches. The chain's CDR3 is CAIRGQGLVTGGYTF. CDR3 DNA sequence: TGTGCCATCAGGGGACAGGGCCTCGTTACGGGGGGCTACACCTTC.

This chain links TRBV2 with TRBJ2-2; TRBD2 might be the D (5 bases). V was pared by 3 bases and J by 5 bases, with 7 bases between. Per the germline V gene, CDR1 is SNHLY and CDR2 is FYNNEI. The CDR3 extends over 13 amino acids. In nucleotides, the CDR3 is TGTGCCAGCAGTGATCGGGGAACCGGGGAGCTGTTTTTT. Its translation is CASSDRGTGELFF.

The chain links TRBV5-8 to TRBJ2-3, with a weak D call TRBD2 (7 bases). Germline V lookup: CDR1 SGHTS, CDR2 YDEGEE. V shed 7 bases and J shed 14 bases, with 29 bases lying between them. This CDR3 comprises 15 residues. CDR3 in DNA: TGTGCCAGCGGACTGGGGGGGGCAGGCCAAGTTCTCAGGTATTTT. It yields the protein CASGLGGAGQVLRYF.

The rearrangement joins TRBV7-3 to TRBJ2-2; unclear D gene. Germline lookup yields CDR1 SGHTA and CDR2 FQGTGA. Trimming removed 5 bases at V and 1 base at J, with 5 bases between. CDR3 length: 13 amino acids. CDR3 sequence: CASSPGNTGELFF. CDR3 DNA: TGTGCCAGCAGCCCCGGGAACACCGGGGAGCTGTTTTTT.

This chain joins TRBV19 and TRBJ1-1, with TRBD1 matching 10 bases. V gave up 3 bases and J gave up 3 bases; unmatched junction bases: 16. Germline-derived CDR1 and CDR2 are LNHDA and SQIVND (reference sequence). CDR3 length equals 19 residues. This CDR3 reads CASSIGPGQGEAVYTEAFF. CDR3 sequence (DNA): TGTGCCAGTAGTATCGGGCCCGGACAGGGGGAAGCCGTTTACACTGAAGCTTTCTTT. Full variable domain (missing parts from reference TRBV19 and TRBJ1-1): DGGITQSPKYLFRKEGQNVTLSCEQNLNHDAMYWYRQDPGQGLRLIYYSQIVNDFQKGDIAEGYSVSREKKESFPLTVTSAQKNPTAFYLCASSIGPGQGEAVYTEAFFGQGTRLTVV.

The gene calls are TRBV29-1 and TRBJ1-4; 10 bases are a match to TRBD1. The V gene's germline CDR1 is SQVTM and CDR2 ANQGSEA. V gave up 7 bases and J gave up 8 bases; unmatched junction bases: 4. The CDR3 contains 12 residues. This CDR3 reads CSAGTGAEKLFF. CDR3 DNA sequence: TGCAGCGCCGGGACAGGGGCGGAAAAACTGTTTTTT.

The V gene is TRBV6-5, the J gene TRBJ2-7; possible D gene TRBD1, 5 bases. Deletions cut 6 bases from V and 2 bases from J, with 11 bases between. Germline CDR1 is MNHEY and CDR2 is SVGAGI. The CDR3 is 13 residues long. The DNA for the CDR3 is TGTGCCAGCAGGTCACAGGCCCCCTACGAGCAGTACTTC. This codes for CASRSQAPYEQYF.

The CDR3 DNA follows: TGTGCCAGCAGCGATACAGGGGGCAATGGCTACACCTTC. This codes for CASSDTGGNGYTF. The V and J genes are TRBV5-6 and TRBJ1-2, with TRBD1 matching 9 bases. Germline loops: CDR1 SGHDT, CDR2 YYEEEE. Trimming took 4 bases from V and 6 from J; bases not matched to a gene: 4. The CDR3 consists of 13 residues.

This chain uses TRBV27 with TRBJ2-7, with D uncertain. In germline, CDR1 is MNHEY, CDR2 SMNVEV (reference sequence). The V end was cut by 5 bases, the J end by 3 bases, with 8 bases between. The CDR3 runs 12 residues. In DNA, the CDR3 is TGTGCCAGCAGTAGCGCTAACTACGAGCAGTACTTC. This sequence encodes CASSSANYEQYF.

This CDR3 is CASSPRLQGQPQHF. The CDR3 DNA sequence: TGTGCCAGCAGCCCCCGTCTCCAGGGTCAGCCCCAGCATTTT. The gene calls are TRBV5-5 and TRBJ1-5; tentative D call: TRBD1 (5 bases). Trimming removed 4 bases from V and 6 bases from J, with 14 bases in between. The CDR3 spans 14 residues. Germline V gene data show CDR1 as SGHKS and CDR2 as YYEKEE (reference sequence). Full variable domain (missing parts from reference TRBV5-5 and TRBJ1-5): DAGVTQSPTHLIKTRGQQVTLRCSPISGHKSVSWYQQVLGQGPQFIFQYYEKEERGRGNFPDRFSARQFPNYSSELNVNALLLGDSALYLCASSPRLQGQPQHFGDGTRLSIL.

The chain couples TRBV30 to TRBJ1-3; D call uncertain. The CDR3 has 16 residues. Germline V gene sequence: CDR1 GTSNPN, CDR2 SVGIG (reference sequence). V lost 0 bases to trimming and J lost 0 bases, with 12 bases between them. Here the CDR3 reads CAWSVLGSFSGNTIYF. The CDR3 DNA sequence: TGTGCCTGGAGTGTATTAGGGTCCTTCTCTGGAAACACCATATATTTT. The full variable domain, completed using reference TRBV30 and TRBJ1-3, is SQTIHQWPATLVQPVGSPLSLECTVEGTSNPNLYWYRQAAGRGLQLLFYSVGIGQISSEVPQNLSASRPQDRQFILSSKKLLLSDSGFYLCAWSVLGSFSGNTIYFGEGSWLTVV.

This chain joins TRBV11-2 and TRBJ2-3; 7 nucleotides agree with TRBD2. The CDR3 extends over 11 amino acids. The V gene end was trimmed by 5 bases and the J gene end by 14 bases; junction bases not matched to a gene: 7. Germline CDR1 SGHAT, CDR2 FQNNGV. This CDR3 reads CASSPGLGRYF. CDR3 DNA: TGTGCCAGCAGCCCAGGACTAGGGAGGTATTTT. Variable domain in full (rest from reference TRBV11-2 and TRBJ2-3): EAGVAQSPRYKIIEKRQSVAFWCNPISGHATLYWYQQILGQGPKLLIQFQNNGVVDDSQLPKDRFSAERLKGVDSTLKIQPAKLEDSAVYLCASSPGLGRYFGPGTRLTVL.

The CDR3 DNA sequence: TGTGCCAGCAGGGGCGGACAGGGTGGGACTGAAGCTTTCTTT. Translating gives CASRGGQGGTEAFF. The chain has TRBV2 and TRBJ1-1; TRBD1 matches 8 bases. V gave up 6 bases and J gave up 5 bases; unmatched junction bases: 8. The CDR3 sequence is 14 residues long. Germline V gene sequence: CDR1 SNHLY, CDR2 FYNNEI.

This clone was observed a few times. The chain employs TRBV11-2 and TRBJ2-7; D unresolved. This CDR3 comprises 13 residues. The V end was cut by 1 base, the J end by 5 bases, with 9 bases between. Germline CDR1 SGHAT, CDR2 FQNNGV. The CDR3 DNA reads TGTGCCAGCAGCTTAGTCGCATCCCACGAGCAGTACGTC. Its translation is CASSLVASHEQYV.

V gene TRBV2 combines with J gene TRBJ1-2; D unresolved. The CDR3 spans 16 residues. Trimming removed 1 base at V and 2 bases at J, with 14 bases between. Germline CDR1 and CDR2: SNHLY and FYNNEI. The CDR3 DNA sequence: TGTGCCAGCAGTGAAGGATCTGCCCGAAACAACTATGGCTACACCTTC. The encoded protein is CASSEGSARNNYGYTF. The full variable domain, its missing parts supplied by reference TRBV2 and TRBJ1-2, is EPEVTQTPSHQVTQMGQEVILRCVPISNHLYFYWYRQILGQKVEFLVSFYNNEISEKSEIFDDQFSVERPDGSNFTLKIRSTKLEDSAMYFCASSEGSARNNYGYTFGSGTRLTVV.

The chain uses TRBV5-6 and TRBJ2-2, with D perhaps TRBD1 (6 bases). Germline V gene lookup returns CDR1 SGHDT and CDR2 YYEEEE. CDR3 size: 14 residues. Trimming cost V 2 bases and J 6 bases, with 11 bases left between them. Here the CDR3 reads CASSLLDRPGELFF. In DNA form, the CDR3 reads TGTGCCAGCAGCTTACTCGACAGGCCCGGGGAGCTGTTTTTT.

The V and J genes are TRBV5-1 and TRBJ2-5; D assignment may be TRBD1 or TRBD2 (5 bases each). V lost 0 bases, J lost 4 bases, and 19 bases lay in between. This CDR3 spans 17 amino acids. Germline CDR1 reads SGHRS; CDR2 reads YFSETQ. As DNA, the CDR3 is TGCGCCAGCAGCTTGGAAGGGACCCCCATAGAGTTAGAGACCCAGTACTTC. Translation gives CASSLEGTPIELETQYF.

The chain joins TRBV19 to TRBJ1-2, with 10 bases matching TRBD1. Germline V gives CDR1 LNHDA, CDR2 SQIVND (reference sequence). This CDR3 is 16 amino acids long. V lost 1 base to trimming and J lost 7 bases; unmatched junction nucleotides: 9. This chain's CDR3 is CASSIGAVDRGPGYTF. CDR3 DNA: TGTGCCAGTAGTATAGGAGCAGTCGACAGGGGGCCTGGCTACACCTTC.

J is TRBJ2-1 and V is TRBV5-6; the match to TRBD1 covers 8 bases. Germline V gene sequence: CDR1 SGHDT, CDR2 YYEEEE. V gave up 7 bases and J gave up 10 bases; unmatched junction bases: 4. The CDR3 has 11 residues. For the CDR3, the DNA is TGTGCCAGCCTATACAGGGGGGAGCAGTTCTTC. This gives the protein CASLYRGEQFF.

V is TRBV19 and J is TRBJ1-5; tentative D call: TRBD1 (5 bases). Germline V CDR1 and CDR2: LNHDA, SQIVND (reference sequence). Trimming shortened V by 1 base and J by 4 bases, and 8 bases separated the two germline ends. The CDR3 has 14 residues. This CDR3 is CASSIGRGNQPQHF. CDR3 in DNA: TGTGCCAGTAGTATAGGGCGGGGGAATCAGCCCCAGCATTTT.

The chain has TRBV5-6 and TRBJ1-1; D not resolved. The V end lost 4 bases, the J end lost 3 bases, and 16 bases lay between the germline ends. The CDR3 has 15 amino acids. Germline values: CDR1 SGHDT, CDR2 YYEEEE. CDR3 protein: CASSRWRLGDTEAFF. CDR3 DNA sequence: TGTGCCAGCAGCCGGTGGCGCCTCGGTGACACTGAAGCTTTCTTT.

The rearrangement joins TRBV2 to TRBJ1-1, with D possibly being TRBD1 (5 bases). Germline V gene sequence: CDR1 SNHLY, CDR2 FYNNEI. The V end lost 3 bases, the J end lost 12 bases, and 17 bases lay between the germline ends. The CDR3 length is 13 residues. DNA for the CDR3: TGTGCCAGCAGTGAGACTGGGGGGTTGTGGTCTTTCTTT. It translates to CASSETGGLWSFF.

The chain couples TRBV2 to TRBJ2-7; D is uncertain. The CDR3 contains 13 residues. The germline gives CDR1 SNHLY, CDR2 FYNNEI. V shed 8 bases and J shed 0 bases, with 11 bases lying between them. CDR3 sequence reads: CASATQSSYEQYF. The CDR3, as DNA: TGTGCCAGCGCTACACAGAGCTCCTACGAGCAGTACTTC.

Only one count was recorded for this clone. The chain links TRBV20-1 to TRBJ2-5; D remains unclear. The V gene lost 7 bases and the J gene lost 2 bases, with 5 bases spanning the gap. This CDR3 has 10 amino acids. CDR1 is DFQATT, CDR2 SNEGSKA, per germline (reference sequence). The CDR3 here is CSGSQETQYF. The CDR3 DNA follows: TGCAGTGGGAGTCAAGAGACCCAGTACTTC.

The chain combines TRBV7-2 with TRBJ1-1, with TRBD1 identical over 9 bases. CDR1 SGHTA and CDR2 FQGNSA come from the germline V gene. This CDR3 comprises 15 residues. Trimming at V came to 5 bases and at J to 4 bases, leaving 8 bases not matched to a gene. CDR3 protein: CASSLTGGAGTEAFF. The CDR3 region has the DNA TGTGCCAGCAGCCTAACAGGGGGCGCGGGCACTGAAGCTTTCTTT.

This rearrangement joins TRBV18 to TRBJ1-3; D not certain. From germline, CDR1 is KGHSH and CDR2 LQKENI. This CDR3 comprises 12 residues. With 4 bases removed from V and 4 bases from J, the gap between germline ends came to 5 bases. CDR3 nucleotides: TGTGCCAGCTCACTAGACGGAAACACCATATATTTT. This sequence encodes CASSLDGNTIYF.

The gene calls are TRBV9 and TRBJ1-1, with a possible D match to TRBD1 (6 bases). The V end lost 4 bases, the J end lost 1 base, and 11 bases lay between the germline ends. CDR1 is SGDLS and CDR2 is YYNGEE in the germline V gene. The CDR3 runs to 14 residues. CDR3 sequence reads: CASSPQGRNTEAFF. The CDR3 DNA reads as TGTGCCAGCAGCCCACAGGGCCGGAACACTGAAGCTTTCTTT.